These 18 T cell receptor beta chains were sequenced from one sample in a study of OX40 agonist ivuxolimab in advanced cancers. The assay was immunoSEQ multiplex PCR, and TCRdb's table has in-frame clones only and misses some. Of about 89,000 clones in the sample, about nine tenths were seen once. The sequencing here drew on CD4+ or CD8+ T cells sorted from blood, taken in a trial of the OX40 agonist ivuxolimab. These receptors came from an adult with an advanced solid tumor such as melanoma, head and neck, liver or kidney cancer.

The chain couples TRBV10-3 to TRBJ2-5; a possible D gene is TRBD1 (5 bases). Trimming removed 2 bases from V and 1 base from J, with 8 bases in between. Per the germline V gene, CDR1 is ENHRY and CDR2 is SYGVKD. The CDR3 sequence is 14 residues long. CDR3 residues: CAISEIDSQETQYF. The CDR3 DNA reads TGTGCCATCAGTGAGATCGACAGCCAAGAGACCCAGTACTTC.

The chain employs TRBV18 and TRBJ1-5, with D possibly matching TRBD1 (5 bases). Trimming removed 6 bases from V and 2 bases from J, with 14 bases in between. The CDR3 loop spans 15 amino acids. Per germline, CDR1 KGHSH and CDR2 LQKENI. The CDR3 region is CASSHRSVGNQPQHF. DNA of the CDR3: TGTGCCAGCTCGCACAGGTCCGTGGGCAATCAGCCCCAGCATTTT.

V gene TRBV10-1 combines with J gene TRBJ2-3; possible D gene TRBD2, 6 bases. Germline CDR1 and CDR2: WNHNN and SYGVQD (reference sequence). CDR3 length equals 15 residues. Trimming pared 4 bases from V and 2 bases from J, leaving 13 bases between. In DNA form, the CDR3 reads TGCGCCAGCAGTGTGAGTAGCGGATCCACAGATACGCAGTATTTT. The encoded protein is CASSVSSGSTDTQYF.

This clone was seen only once. CDR3 DNA sequence: TGCGCCAGCAGCAGCTCGACAGGAAGCACAGATACGCAGTATTTT. Residues: CASSSSTGSTDTQYF. The chain joins TRBV5-1 to TRBJ2-3; weak D call: TRBD1 (6 bases). This CDR3 comprises 15 residues. The V gene's germline CDR1 is SGHRS and CDR2 YFSETQ. V lost 4 bases to trimming and J lost 0 bases, with 12 bases between them.

Points on this clone: The sample holds other DNA sequences that translate to the same CDR3. The V gene is TRBV5-1, the J gene TRBJ2-5; D is ambiguous. Germline lookup yields CDR1 SGHRS and CDR2 YFSETQ. V was cut by 4 bases and J by 1 base, with 8 bases left in between. CDR3 length equals 13 residues. CDR3: CASSPAGQETQYF. DNA of the CDR3: TGCGCCAGCAGCCCCGCAGGCCAAGAGACCCAGTACTTC. Drawing the rest from reference TRBV5-1 and TRBJ2-5, the complete variable domain is KAGVTQTPRYLIKTRGQQVTLSCSPISGHRSVSWYQQTPGQGLQFLFEYFSETQRNKGNFPGRFSGRQFSNSRSEMNVSTLELGDSALYLCASSPAGQETQYFGPGTRLLVL.

The rearrangement joins TRBV7-2 to TRBJ1-1; a possible D gene is TRBD1 (5 bases). Germline CDR1 and CDR2: SGHTA and FQGNSA. Trimming took off 5 bases at V and 0 bases at J, with 13 bases between the two ends. This CDR3 is 15 amino acids long. DNA of the CDR3: TGTGCCAGCAGCACCTCTCTACAGGTGAACACTGAAGCTTTCTTT. It specifies CASSTSLQVNTEAFF.

CDR3 coding DNA: TGTGCCAGCAGTAAGAGCACAGATACGCAGTATTTT. As protein: CASSKSTDTQYF. This chain uses TRBV9 with TRBJ2-3; D is undetermined. The CDR3 is 12 residues long. Trimming left V 5 bases short and J 0 bases short, with 4 bases between. Germline lookup yields CDR1 SGDLS and CDR2 YYNGEE.

This chain links TRBV19 with TRBJ2-7; D is tentatively TRBD1 or TRBD2 (5 bases each). Germline CDR1 reads LNHDA; CDR2 reads SQIVND (reference sequence). The CDR3 has 16 amino acids. V was trimmed by 4 bases and J by 1 base, leaving 17 bases between them. This CDR3 is CASSTRFRDRSYEQYF. In DNA, the CDR3 is TGTGCCAGTAGTACTAGATTCCGGGACCGATCCTACGAGCAGTACTTC.

The genes are TRBV18 and TRBJ1-2; D may be TRBD1 (5 bases). The germline gives CDR1 KGHSH, CDR2 LQKENI. Trimming took 3 bases from V and 3 from J, leaving 5 bases between them. The CDR3 contains 12 residues. The CDR3 DNA reads as TGTGCCAGCTCACCGGGGGACTATGGCTACACCTTC. It encodes CASSPGDYGYTF.

The genes are TRBV6-6 and TRBJ1-2; D is uncertain. Trimming took off 7 bases at V and 3 bases at J, with 12 bases between the two ends. CDR1 is MNHNY, CDR2 SVGAGI, per germline (reference sequence). The CDR3 length is 13 residues. The CDR3 DNA sequence: TGTGCCAGCAAAAACATAGAAGACTATGGCTACACCTTC. Translated: CASKNIEDYGYTF.

This clone has a single count. The V gene is TRBV9, the J gene TRBJ2-1; 13 bases line up with TRBD2. CDR3 length: 17 residues. Trimming took 0 bases from V and 5 from J; bases not matched to a gene: 5. Germline assignment: CDR1 SGDLS and CDR2 YYNGEE. Written as DNA, the CDR3 is TGTGCCAGCAGCGTAGTTGGGACTAGCGGGGTACACAATGAGCAGTTCTTC. Translating gives CASSVVGTSGVHNEQFF.

This chain uses TRBV6-6 with TRBJ1-2; D call uncertain. Trimming cost V 6 bases and J 7 bases, with 12 bases left between them. CDR3 length: 12 residues. From germline, CDR1 is MNHNY and CDR2 SVGAGI (reference sequence). CDR3 residues: CASRESSGGYTF. In DNA, the CDR3 is TGTGCCAGCAGGGAATCTAGTGGTGGCTACACCTTC.

This clone was observed a few times. V usage is TRBV19 and J usage is TRBJ2-3; weak D call: TRBD2 (6 bases). Per germline, CDR1 LNHDA and CDR2 SQIVND (reference sequence). V was pared by 10 bases and J by 1 base, with 15 bases between. The CDR3 extends over 14 amino acids. CDR3 nucleotides: TGTGCCACGATGAACCCGGGGGGCACAGATACGCAGTATTTT. Its translation: CATMNPGGTDTQYF.

Details on this clone: Within the sample, other DNA sequences also encode this same CDR3. V is TRBV28 and J is TRBJ2-7, with 10 nucleotides matching TRBD2. The CDR3 covers 15 residues. Germline V CDR1 and CDR2: MDHEN, SYDVKM. Losses at the gene ends were 4 bases for V and 3 bases for J; bases not matched to a gene: 6. CDR3 sequence reads: CASSSSGRGNYEQYF. Here the CDR3 DNA reads TGTGCCAGCAGTTCTAGCGGGAGAGGGAACTACGAGCAGTACTTC.

The V gene is TRBV6-5, the J gene TRBJ2-2; no reliable D call. V lost 6 bases and J 1 base, leaving 9 bases between the germline ends. The CDR3 loop spans 14 amino acids. Germline CDR1 MNHEY, CDR2 SVGAGI. CDR3 nucleotide sequence: TGTGCCAGCAGCCATCAGCTGAACACCGGGGAGCTGTTTTTT. Translating it yields CASSHQLNTGELFF.

This chain joins TRBV7-2 and TRBJ2-1, with 10 bases aligning to TRBD2. V was pared by 2 bases and J by 3 bases, with 1 base of the junction left unmatched. The CDR3 sequence is 15 residues long. The V gene's germline CDR1 is SGHTA and CDR2 FQGNSA. CDR3 sequence: CASSLSGGGYNEQFF. The CDR3 DNA follows: TGTGCCAGCAGCTTAAGCGGGGGGGGCTACAATGAGCAGTTCTTC.

The table lists this clone with a count of one. CDR3 DNA sequence: TGTGCCAGCAGGAATGAGCACACTAATGAAAAACTGTTTTTT. Translation: CASRNEHTNEKLFF. The chain couples TRBV28 to TRBJ1-4; D gene unclear. Trimming removed 6 bases from V and 2 bases from J, with 10 bases in between. The CDR3 runs to 14 residues. Germline V lookup: CDR1 MDHEN, CDR2 SYDVKM.

This clone was detected only a few times. The rearrangement links TRBV27 to TRBJ2-1; no clear D. The V end was cut by 5 bases, the J end by 3 bases, with 26 bases between. Per the germline V gene, CDR1 is MNHEY and CDR2 is SMNVEV (reference sequence). The CDR3 is 19 residues long. In nucleotides, the CDR3 is TGTGCCAGCAGTCGCAAGGCCCCCCAGTGGCAGGTAGACTACAATGAGCAGTTCTTC. Translating gives CASSRKAPQWQVDYNEQFF.